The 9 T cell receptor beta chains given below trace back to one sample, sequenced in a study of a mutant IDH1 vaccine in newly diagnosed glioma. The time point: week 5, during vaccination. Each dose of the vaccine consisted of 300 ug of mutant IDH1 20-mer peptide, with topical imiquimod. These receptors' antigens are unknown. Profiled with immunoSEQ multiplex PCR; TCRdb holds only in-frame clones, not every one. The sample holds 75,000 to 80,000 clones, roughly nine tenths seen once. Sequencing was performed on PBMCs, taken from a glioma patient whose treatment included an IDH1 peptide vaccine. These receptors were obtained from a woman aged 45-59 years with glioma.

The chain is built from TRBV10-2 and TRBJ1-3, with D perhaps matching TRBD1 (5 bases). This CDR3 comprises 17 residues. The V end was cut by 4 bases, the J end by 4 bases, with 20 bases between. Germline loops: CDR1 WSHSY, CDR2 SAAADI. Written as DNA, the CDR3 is TGCGCCAGCAGTGGTTCCAGCGGGGGTTCTTGGGGAAACACCATATATTTT. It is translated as CASSGSSGGSWGNTIYF.

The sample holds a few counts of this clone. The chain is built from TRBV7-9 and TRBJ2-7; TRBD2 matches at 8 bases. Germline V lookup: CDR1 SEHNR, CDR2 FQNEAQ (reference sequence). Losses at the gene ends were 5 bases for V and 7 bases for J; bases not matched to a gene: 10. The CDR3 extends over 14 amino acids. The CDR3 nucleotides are TGTGCCAGCAGCCGGACTAGCTCTCTTGCGGAGCAGTACTTC. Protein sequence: CASSRTSSLAEQYF.

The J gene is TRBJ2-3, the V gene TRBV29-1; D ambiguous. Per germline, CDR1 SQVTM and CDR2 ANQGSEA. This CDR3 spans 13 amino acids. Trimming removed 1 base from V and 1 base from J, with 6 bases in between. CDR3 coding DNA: TGCAGCGTTGAAGGGCAGGGCACAGATACGCAGTATTTT. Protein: CSVEGQGTDTQYF.

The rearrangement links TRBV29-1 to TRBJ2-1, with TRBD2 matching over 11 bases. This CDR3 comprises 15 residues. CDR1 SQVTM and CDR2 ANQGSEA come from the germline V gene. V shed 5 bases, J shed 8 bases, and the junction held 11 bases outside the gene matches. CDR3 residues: CSVPVAGGRIDEQFF. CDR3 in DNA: TGCAGCGTTCCGGTAGCGGGAGGGCGGATTGATGAGCAGTTCTTC.

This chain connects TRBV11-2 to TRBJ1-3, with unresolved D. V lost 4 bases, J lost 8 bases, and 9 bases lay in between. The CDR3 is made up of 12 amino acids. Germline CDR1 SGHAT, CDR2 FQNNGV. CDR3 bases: TGTGCCAGCAGCTCCCTTGGGGACACCATATATTTT. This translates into CASSSLGDTIYF.

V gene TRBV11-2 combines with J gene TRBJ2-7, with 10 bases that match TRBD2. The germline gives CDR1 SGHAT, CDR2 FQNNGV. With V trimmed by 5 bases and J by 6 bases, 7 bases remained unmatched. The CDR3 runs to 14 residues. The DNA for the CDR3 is TGTGCCAGCAGCACACAAGCGGGAGGGGGCGAGCAGTACTTC. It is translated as CASSTQAGGGEQYF.

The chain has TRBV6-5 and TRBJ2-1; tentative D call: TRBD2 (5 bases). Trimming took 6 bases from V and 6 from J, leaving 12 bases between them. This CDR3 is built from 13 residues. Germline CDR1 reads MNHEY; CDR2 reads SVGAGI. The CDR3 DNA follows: TGTGCCAGCAGCGGGATTAACAGCAATGAGCAGTTCTTC. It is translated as CASSGINSNEQFF.

The CDR3 nucleotides read TGCGCCAGCAGTGAGTTCGGACAGGTGGATACGCAGTATTTT. This codes for CASSEFGQVDTQYF. The chain recombines TRBV10-2 with TRBJ2-3; 7 nucleotides agree with TRBD1. With V trimmed by 1 base and J by 6 bases, 4 bases remained unmatched. From germline, CDR1 is WSHSY and CDR2 SAAADI. The CDR3 is 14 amino acids.

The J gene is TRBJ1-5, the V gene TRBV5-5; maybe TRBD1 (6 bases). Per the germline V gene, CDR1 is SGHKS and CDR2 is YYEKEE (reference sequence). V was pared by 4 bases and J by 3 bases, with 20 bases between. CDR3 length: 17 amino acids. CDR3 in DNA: TGTGCCAGCAGCGGAATTCCAGGGGACTCAGCCAATCAGCCCCAGCATTTT. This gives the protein CASSGIPGDSANQPQHF. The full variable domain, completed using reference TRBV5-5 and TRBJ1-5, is DAGVTQSPTHLIKTRGQQVTLRCSPISGHKSVSWYQQVLGQGPQFIFQYYEKEERGRGNFPDRFSARQFPNYSSELNVNALLLGDSALYLCASSGIPGDSANQPQHFGDGTRLSIL.